This T cell receptor (beta chain) was profiled in a study of CD8+ T cells in alopecia areata. Study background: Administration of oral tofacitinib to treated patients was at 5 to 10 mg twice daily.

Treatment of the sample: oral pan-JAK inhibitor, 5-10 mg twice daily. Investigators sorted PBMCs to obtain both CD4+ and CD8+ T cells. The CDR3 length is 17 residues. The trim removed 2 bases at V and 0 bases at J, leaving 5 bases unmatched. The V gene's germline CDR1 is GTSNPN and CDR2 SVGIG (reference sequence). Following extraction, RNA underwent reverse transcription to cDNA, which served as the sequencing template. Only in-frame clones appear in the TCRdb table, and some are missing; sequencing was by immunoSEQ multiplex PCR. The sample shows about 200,000 clones, roughly two fifths of them seen only once.

The sample was CD4+ T cells sorted from blood, taken at approximately week 31, from a patient treated with tofacitinib. J is TRBJ2-6 and V is TRBV30, with TRBD2 identical over 9 bases. The sequence was obtained from a human donor with alopecia areata. The CDR3 DNA reads TGTGCCTGGAGTATGACTAGCGGAGTCTCTGGGGCCAACGTCCTGACTTTC. Amino acids: CAWSMTSGVSGANVLTF.